This TCR beta chain was documented in a study of metastatic and nonmetastatic thyroid tumors. Study details: Across blood and tumor or nodule tissue, repertoires from malignant and benign thyroid patients were compared with one another. Broader study findings: When malignant thyroid tumors were compared with benign nodules, TCR beta diversity was reportedly significantly higher in the malignant tumors. This held in both blood and tumor samples.

This clone counts as medium-sized. Its antigen is as yet unknown. All patients were untreated before thyroid surgery. As originally analysed: A classifier of distant metastasis in papillary thyroid cancer was built from CDR3 differences (across clinicopathological groups). TCRdb reanalyzed the PCR reads via MiXCR. TCRdb's processing, not the study's, gives the V and J calls here. The top ten clones hold 20% to 30% of a sample with some 7,200 clones, 25% to 35% of them seen once. Trimming removed 0 bases from V and 0 bases from J; junction bases left unmatched: 6. Germline V gene lookup returns CDR1 MNHEY and CDR2 SVGAGI. This CDR3 comprises 17 residues.

The source material was adjacent normal tissue. This sequence joins TRBV6-5 and TRBJ1-2; 8 nucleotides match TRBD1. This sequence was found in a male donor with papillary thyroid cancer or a benign thyroid nodule (not recorded which). Some clones in this sample may be carry-over from other donors' samples. The CDR3 reads CASSYSWTGNPNYGYTF. CDR3 nucleotide sequence: TGTGCCAGCAGTTACTCCTGGACAGGGAACCCTAACTATGGCTACACCTTC.